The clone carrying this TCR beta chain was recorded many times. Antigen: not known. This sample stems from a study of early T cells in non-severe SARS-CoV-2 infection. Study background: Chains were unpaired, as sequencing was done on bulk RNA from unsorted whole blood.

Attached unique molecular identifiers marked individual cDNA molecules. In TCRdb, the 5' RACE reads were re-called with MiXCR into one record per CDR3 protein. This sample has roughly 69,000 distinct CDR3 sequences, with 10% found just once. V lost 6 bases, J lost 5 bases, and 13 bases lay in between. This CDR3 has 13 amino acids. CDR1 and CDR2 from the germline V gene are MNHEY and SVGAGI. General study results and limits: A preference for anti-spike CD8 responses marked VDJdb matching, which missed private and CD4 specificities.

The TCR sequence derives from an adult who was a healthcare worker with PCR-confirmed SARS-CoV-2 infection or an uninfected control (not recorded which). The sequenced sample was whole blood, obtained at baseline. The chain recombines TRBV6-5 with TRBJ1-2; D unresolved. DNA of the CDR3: TGTGCCAGCAGACTACATAACGTGTATGGCTACACCTTC. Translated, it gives CASRLHNVYGYTF.